These 28 T cell receptor beta chains came from one sample sequenced in a study of tumor-infiltrating lymphocytes in primary liver carcinoma. Total RNA (approximately 450 ng) served as template for TCR beta cDNA synthesis primed by a constant-region primer. Libraries for TCR beta were built through three nested multiplex PCR rounds, which together made up a slightly modified ARM-PCR procedure. A C-beta reverse primer was combined with TRBV1-TRBV30 forward primers in the first two PCR rounds, and each round had ten to eleven cycles. Each CDR3 protein is one row after TCRdb ran MiXCR on the multiplex PCR reads. The data show about 99,000 distinct CDR3 sequences, more than 65% seen once. The source material, roughly 18-30 mg of unsorted bulk tissue, was used to co-extract RNA and DNA. The sample consisted of liver tumor tissue from sampling region 5. Noted subset: tumor region T5, tumor centre. These receptors originate from a woman between 55 and 75 years old with primary liver carcinoma and hepatitis B virus infection.

Worth noting for this clonotype: One end of the junction varies from germline; a read error may be responsible. This rearrangement joins TRBV10-3 to TRBJ1-5, with D hard to call. This CDR3 has 15 residues. Germline V gene data show CDR1 as ENHRY and CDR2 as SYGVKD. The CDR3 protein is CVISEAGVGNQPQLF. The DNA of the CDR3 is TGTGTCATCAGTGAAGCAGGTGTCGGCAATCAGCCCCAGCTTTTT.

The V gene is TRBV7-3, the J gene TRBJ2-1; 8 positions match TRBD2. V lost 4 bases and J lost 5; bases outside the gene matches: 13. Germline V gene sequence: CDR1 SGHTA, CDR2 FQGTGA. The CDR3 is 17 amino acids. Written as DNA, the CDR3 is TGTGCCAGCAGCTCGCTCGGGGGGGTCGGGGTGAACAATGAGCAGTTCTTC. This codes for CASSSLGGVGVNNEQFF.

In the case of this clonotype: Relative to the germline gene, one junction end is altered; a read error may explain this. The V gene is TRBV11-2, the J gene TRBJ2-5; D may be TRBD1 or TRBD2 (5 bases each). The germline V gene encodes CDR1 SGHAT and CDR2 FQNNGV. The length of the CDR3 is 13 residues. CDR3 sequence (DNA): TGTGCCAGCAGCTTGATGGGACGAGAGACCCGGTACTTC. Protein: CASSLMGRETRYF.

A note on this clonotype: A read error may produce the germline difference seen at one junction end. The rearrangement links TRBV12-3 or TRBV12-4 to TRBJ2-1; possibly TRBD1 for D (6 bases). This CDR3 contains 13 residues. CDR3 bases: TGTGCCAGTAGTTCAGGGGTTTACAATGAGCAGCTCTTC. It codes for CASSSGVYNEQLF.

Points on this clonotype: A read error may explain this, as a much larger clone is one base away. The chain couples TRBV7-8 to TRBJ2-5; maybe TRBD2 (6 bases). Looked up from germline, CDR1 is SGHVS and CDR2 is FQNEAQ. V shed 5 bases and J shed 5 bases, with 18 bases lying between them. The CDR3 length is 15 residues. CDR3 in DNA: TGTGCCAGCAGCCCATTGACTAGAGGGGCGGAGACCCAGTACTTC. Its translation is CASSPLTRGAETQYF.

Comment on this clonotype: Possible read error: a much larger clone is one base away. Given the absence of the conserved phenylalanine or tryptophan at the CDR3 end, a read error is likely. V and J are TRBV12-3 or TRBV12-4 and TRBJ2-5; maybe TRBD1 (5 bases). V was shortened by 6 bases and J by 5 bases, with 13 bases between the two germline ends. This CDR3 has 13 amino acids. Here the CDR3 reads CASSYPGSETQYS. CDR3 DNA sequence: TGTGCCAGCAGCTACCCAGGGTCCGAGACCCAGTACTCC.

This clonotype was recorded once. A junction boundary mismatches the germline segment, possibly from a read error. The chain joins TRBV11-2 to TRBJ2-3; D not resolved. In germline, CDR1 is SGHAT, CDR2 FQNNGV. This CDR3 comprises 13 residues. The CDR3 loop is CGCSLDRGDTQYF. As DNA, the CDR3 is TGTGGCTGCAGCTTAGATCGAGGAGATACGCAATATTTT.

About this clonotype itself: With a much larger clone just one base away, this may be a read error. The genes are TRBV30 and TRBJ2-2, with 8 bases matching TRBD2. CDR3 length: 15 amino acids. The V gene's germline CDR1 is GTSNPN and CDR2 SVGIG (reference sequence). In DNA, the CDR3 is TGTGCCCGAGAAGTTACTAGCGGTGGGACCGGGGAGCCGTTTTTT. Translating gives CAREVTSGGTGEPFF. Full variable domain (outside the CDR3, taken from reference TRBV30 and TRBJ2-2): SQTIHQWPATLVQPVGSPLSLECTVEGTSNPNLYWYRQAAGRGLQLLFYSVGIGQISSEVPQNLSASRPQDRQFILSSKKLLLSDSGFYLCAREVTSGGTGEPFFGEGSRLTVL.

This clonotype was observed a handful of times. A much larger clone differs from this one at a single base, so this may be a read error. V and J are TRBV14 and TRBJ1-1; no clear D gene. CDR1 is SGHDN, CDR2 FVKESK, per germline. This CDR3 comprises 13 residues. Trimming cost V 4 bases and J 1 base, with 7 bases left between them. CDR3 in DNA: TGTGCCAGCAGCCGCCAGTGGAACACTGAAGCTTTCTTT. It encodes CASSRQWNTEAFF.

Only a few counts were recorded for this clonotype. CDR3 amino acids: CASSFGQGAVSNQPQHF. DNA for the CDR3: TGTGCCAGCAGTTTCGGTCAGGGGGCCGTAAGCAATCAGCCCCAGCATTTT. The gene calls are TRBV28 and TRBJ1-5; 8 nucleotides match TRBD1. The CDR3 is made up of 17 amino acids. Looked up from germline, CDR1 is MDHEN and CDR2 is SYDVKM. Trimming removed 3 bases from V and 1 base from J; junction bases left unmatched: 8. Variable domain in full (rest from reference TRBV28 and TRBJ1-5): DVKVTQSSRYLVKRTGEKVFLECVQDMDHENMFWYRQDPGLGLRLIYFSYDVKMKEKGDIPEGYSVSREKKERFSLILESASTNQTSMYLCASSFGQGAVSNQPQHFGDGTRLSIL.

This clonotype appeared a single time. This may stem from a read error, because a much larger clone lies one nucleotide away. Here the CDR3 DNA reads TGTGCCAGCAGCCCCCTTAGTTACTACAATGAGCAGTTCTTC. Translated: CASSPLSYYNEQFF. V and J are TRBV7-8 and TRBJ2-1, with unresolved D. The ends were cut back, 5 bases at V and 3 bases at J, with 11 bases in the middle. The germline V gene encodes CDR1 SGHVS and CDR2 FQNEAQ. This CDR3 has 14 residues.

In its sample, this clonotype was seen once. The junction differs from germline at one of its ends, possibly a read error. The chain's CDR3 is CASNLGQAAYEQCF. The CDR3 bases are TGTGCCAGCAACTTAGGACAGGCCGCCTACGAGCAGTGCTTC. V is TRBV11-2 and J is TRBJ2-7, with 7 bases identical to TRBD1. This CDR3 contains 14 residues. The germline V gene encodes CDR1 SGHAT and CDR2 FQNNGV.

This clonotype is a singleton in its sample. A read error may explain this, as a much larger clone is one base away. This sequence joins TRBV14 and TRBJ1-2, with D uncertain. The CDR3 runs 13 residues. Germline values: CDR1 SGHDN, CDR2 FVKESK. CDR3 nucleotides: TGTGCCAGCAACCAAGGACCCCTCTATGGCTACACCTTC. Translating gives CASNQGPLYGYTF.

This clonotype has a count of ten or more. The V and J genes are TRBV5-1 and TRBJ2-7, with D possibly TRBD1 on 5 matching bases. Trimming stripped 3 bases from V and 3 bases from J, with 10 bases between. Germline V gene data show CDR1 as SGHRS and CDR2 as YFSETQ. This CDR3 comprises 13 residues. DNA of the CDR3: TGCGCCAGCAGCTCTGGACAAGGCTACGAGCAGTACTTC. Encoded protein: CASSSGQGYEQYF.

This clonotype appeared many times. V is TRBV14 and J is TRBJ2-1; 8 nucleotides agree with TRBD2. The germline CDR1 and CDR2 sequences are SGHDN and FVKESK. The ends lost 4 bases at V and 5 bases at J; junction bases unmatched: 7. CDR3 length: 15 residues. For the CDR3, the DNA is TGTGCCAGCAGCCGAACGGGAGGGCAGAACAATGAGCAGTTCTTC. As protein: CASSRTGGQNNEQFF.

The sample holds one count of this clonotype. The V call is TRBV28, the J call TRBJ2-7; 7 nucleotides match TRBD2. V shed 6 bases, J shed 2 bases, and the junction held 7 bases outside the gene matches. This CDR3 contains 14 residues. CDR1 is MDHEN and CDR2 is SYDVKM in the germline V gene. In nucleotides, the CDR3 is TGTGCCAGCAGCTCAGGGAGGGGAGCCTACGAGCAGTACTTC. Translated: CASSSGRGAYEQYF.

To note about this clonotype: At one of its ends the junction is not consistent with the germline gene, which may arise from a read error. The V gene is TRBV11-2, the J gene TRBJ2-1, with 7 positions matching TRBD1. The CDR3 totals 13 residues. CDR1 is SGHAT, CDR2 FQNNGV, per germline. The CDR3 nucleotides are TGTGCCAGCAGCACGACTACAGGGGAAGAGCAGTCCTTC. Amino acids: CASSTTTGEEQSF.

Concerning this clonotype itself: A much larger clone lies one base from this, so it may be a read error. The chain has TRBV28 and TRBJ2-5; 8 bases fit TRBD1. Germline CDR1 reads MDHEN; CDR2 reads SYDVKM. The junction had 11 bases not matched to a gene; V was cut back by 6 bases and J by 5 bases. This CDR3 region has 15 residues. Here the CDR3 DNA reads TGTGCCAGCAGACAGAGGGCAGGGGGCGCGGAGACCCAGTACTTC. It is translated as CASRQRAGGAETQYF.

Details on this clonotype: An end of the junction differs from the germline gene, which may be a read error. The CDR3 DNA reads TGTACCAGCTCACCAGGGATGAACACTGAAGCTTTCTTT. Protein sequence: CTSSPGMNTEAFF. This rearrangement joins TRBV18 to TRBJ1-1; weak D call: TRBD1 (5 bases). This CDR3 is 13 amino acids long. Germline CDR1 reads KGHSH; CDR2 reads LQKENI.

With respect to this clonotype: The junction departs from the called germline gene at one end, perhaps through a read error. The chain carries TRBV11-2 and TRBJ2-2; D is perhaps TRBD2 (5 bases). Germline V gene sequence: CDR1 SGHAT, CDR2 FQNNGV. The CDR3 is made up of 13 amino acids. The CDR3 protein is CASNRERAGELFF. As DNA, the CDR3 is TGTGCTAGCAACCGAGAGAGGGCCGGGGAGCTGTTTTTT.

In the case of this clonotype: Germline and junction disagree at one end, which may indicate a read error. This rearrangement joins TRBV6-5 to TRBJ1-4, with no clear D. Germline assignment: CDR1 MNHEY and CDR2 SVGAGI. CDR3 length equals 13 residues. CDR3 DNA: TGTCCCAGCAGTTACATGCTAAATGAAAAACTGTTTTTT. Amino acids: CPSSYMLNEKLFF.

The chain recombines TRBV5-4 with TRBJ2-5, with D hard to call. CDR1 SGHNT and CDR2 YYREEE come from the germline V gene (reference sequence). CDR3 length: 15 residues. V gave up 4 bases and J gave up 5 bases, with 18 bases separating them. The CDR3 coding sequence is TGTGCCAGCAGCGCCGCTGAAGGCGGAAAGGAGACCCAGTACTTC. As protein: CASSAAEGGKETQYF. The entire variable domain, with the rest obtained from reference TRBV5-4 and TRBJ2-5, is as follows: ETGVTQSPTHLIKTRGQQVTLRCSSQSGHNTVSWYQQALGQGPQFIFQYYREEENGRGNFPPRFSGLQFPNYSSELNVNALELDDSALYLCASSAAEGGKETQYFGPGTRLLVL.

This clonotype has ten or more counts. This chain connects TRBV6-5 to TRBJ1-4; 8 bases line up with TRBD1. After removal of 6 bases from V and 5 bases from J, the junction contained 5 bases not matched to a gene. CDR3 length: 14 residues. Germline V gene data show CDR1 as MNHEY and CDR2 as SVGAGI. CDR3 sequence: CASRSQGANEKLFF. CDR3 nucleotides: TGTGCCAGCAGGTCCCAGGGGGCCAATGAAAAACTGTTTTTT.

The chain carries TRBV28 and TRBJ2-2, with 10 bases fitting TRBD2. V lost 5 bases and J lost 6; bases outside the gene matches: 9. This CDR3 is 16 amino acids long. CDR1 and CDR2 from the germline V gene are MDHEN and SYDVKM. CDR3 bases: TGTGCCAGCAGTGCTAGGACTAGCGGTAATTCCGGGGAGCTGTTTTTT. Encoded protein: CASSARTSGNSGELFF.

In regard to this clonotype: Here the CDR3 omits its conserved ending phenylalanine or tryptophan, so a read error is the likely source. The V and J genes are TRBV5-4 and TRBJ2-1, with D perhaps assigned TRBD1 or TRBD2 (5 bases each). The CDR3 is made up of 15 amino acids. The V gene's germline CDR1 is SGHNT and CDR2 YYREEE (reference sequence). CDR3 sequence reads: CANSFTSGPTNEQFL. The DNA of the CDR3 is TGTGCCAACAGCTTCACTTCGGGACCCACTAATGAGCAGTTCTTA.

The CDR3 spells CSARGGRQGNTEAFF. In DNA, the CDR3 is TGCAGTGCTAGAGGTGGTCGGCAGGGGAACACTGAAGCTTTCTTT. The chain couples TRBV20-1 to TRBJ1-1, with D perhaps matching TRBD1 (5 bases). This CDR3 spans 15 amino acids. Germline V gene lookup returns CDR1 DFQATT and CDR2 SNEGSKA (reference sequence). The V end lost 1 base, the J end lost 1 base, and 13 bases lay between the germline ends.

Notes on this clonotype: The junction and the germline gene differ at one end; a read error may be behind it. The V call is TRBV11-3, the J call TRBJ2-1; no firm D call. The germline V gene encodes CDR1 SGHNT and CDR2 YENEEA. The CDR3 is 13 amino acids. Here the CDR3 DNA reads TGTGCCAGCAGTGCCGGCGGCTACAATGAGCAATCCTTC. This translates into CASSAGGYNEQSF.

Turning to this clonotype: Being one base from a much bigger clone, this may be a read error. The V and J genes are TRBV11-3 and TRBJ2-7, with D unclear. The CDR3 runs 14 residues. CDR1 SGHNT and CDR2 YENEEA come from the germline V gene. With 5 bases removed from V and 6 bases from J, the gap between germline ends came to 17 bases. CDR3 in DNA: TGTGCCAGCAGCCCGGCGGACGGCGGCTGCGAGCAGTACTTC. Amino acid sequence: CASSPADGGCEQYF.